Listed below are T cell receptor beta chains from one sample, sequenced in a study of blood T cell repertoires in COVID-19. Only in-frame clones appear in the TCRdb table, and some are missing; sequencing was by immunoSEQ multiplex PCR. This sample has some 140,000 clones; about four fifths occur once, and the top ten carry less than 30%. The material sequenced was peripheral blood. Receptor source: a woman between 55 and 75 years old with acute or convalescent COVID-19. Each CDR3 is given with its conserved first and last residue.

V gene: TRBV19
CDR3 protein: CASSILGTEAFF

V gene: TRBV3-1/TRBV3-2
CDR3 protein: CASSHLAGGIDTQYF

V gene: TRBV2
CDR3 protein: CASMDREEGGGYTF

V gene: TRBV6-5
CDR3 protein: CASSYSMQGGDNTIYF

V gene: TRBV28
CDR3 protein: CASRWTGGGYGYTF

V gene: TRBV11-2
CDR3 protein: CASSRHRGPNTEAFF

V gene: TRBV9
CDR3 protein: CASSPRGRRNTGELFF

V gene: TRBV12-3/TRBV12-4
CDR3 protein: CASSGTLEKLFF

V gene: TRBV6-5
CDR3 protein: CASNGRGSGDTEAFF

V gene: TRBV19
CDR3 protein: CASTDHFGQATTILLYGYTF

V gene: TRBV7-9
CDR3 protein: CASSLGRGNTEAFF

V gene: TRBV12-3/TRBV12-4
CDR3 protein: CASRGQVQETQYF

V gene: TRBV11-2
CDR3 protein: CASSLGASGGFQTQYF

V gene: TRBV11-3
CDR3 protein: CASKGWADTQYF

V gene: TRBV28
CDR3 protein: CASSLGQVPNNEQFF

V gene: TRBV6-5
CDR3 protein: CASVEGDQPQHF

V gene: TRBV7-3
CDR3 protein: CASSRGGKETQYF

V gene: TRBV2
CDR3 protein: CASSDFTGLRETQYF

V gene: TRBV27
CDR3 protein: CASSTLLDRLTEAFF

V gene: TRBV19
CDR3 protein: CASRDRQYSNQPQHF

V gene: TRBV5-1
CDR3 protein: CASSLEGQLYKLNTEAFF

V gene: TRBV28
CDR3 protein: CASSFPDRNTEAFF

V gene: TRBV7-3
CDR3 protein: CASSLNPGQLNTEAFF

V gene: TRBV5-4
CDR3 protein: CASSSRDRGQSNEKLFF

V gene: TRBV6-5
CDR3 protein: CASSYGGGGAGNTIYF

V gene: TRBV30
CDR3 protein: CAWSNTGGPNTEAFF

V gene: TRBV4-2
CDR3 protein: CASSQDRSAVGNTIYF

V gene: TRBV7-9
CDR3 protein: CASSSGGQKTDTQYF

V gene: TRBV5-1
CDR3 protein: CASSLGRTTGELFF

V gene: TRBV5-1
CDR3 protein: CASSTQTGANEKLFF

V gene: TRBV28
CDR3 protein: CASSPRGGSNEQFF

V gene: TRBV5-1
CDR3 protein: CASSSGQTTNEKLFF

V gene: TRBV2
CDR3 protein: CASPLRRGGYTF

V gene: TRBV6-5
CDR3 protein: CASSYAGTSGYNEQFF

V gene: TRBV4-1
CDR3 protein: CASSQPFGSDEKLFF

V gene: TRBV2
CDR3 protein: CASSSDRGATNEKLFF

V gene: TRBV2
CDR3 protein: CASKAGGINEQFF

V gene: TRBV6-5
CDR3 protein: CASSYRGGSNQPQHF

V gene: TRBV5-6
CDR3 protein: CASSFRGSRSNQPQHF

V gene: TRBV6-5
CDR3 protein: CASRSRGEGELFF

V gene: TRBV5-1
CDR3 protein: CASSLRGDTYNEQFF

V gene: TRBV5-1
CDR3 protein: CASRVGQGYGYTF